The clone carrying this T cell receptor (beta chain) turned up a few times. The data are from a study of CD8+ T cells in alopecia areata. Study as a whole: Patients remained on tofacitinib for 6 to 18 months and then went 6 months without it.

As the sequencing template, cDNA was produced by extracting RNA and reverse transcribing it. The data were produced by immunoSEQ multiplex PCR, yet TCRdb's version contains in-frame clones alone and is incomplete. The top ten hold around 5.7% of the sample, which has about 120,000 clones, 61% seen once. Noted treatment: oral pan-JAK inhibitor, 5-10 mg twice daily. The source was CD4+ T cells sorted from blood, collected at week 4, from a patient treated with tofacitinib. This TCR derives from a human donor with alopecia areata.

The DNA for the CDR3 is TGTGCCAGCAGCCAGGACGCCTACCAAGAGACCCAGTACTTC. Translation: CASSQDAYQETQYF. V gene TRBV9 combines with J gene TRBJ2-5; no clear D. Trimming took 4 bases from V and 0 from J, leaving 10 bases between them. There are 14 residues in the CDR3. Germline-derived CDR1 and CDR2 are SGDLS and YYNGEE.